This is a list of T cell receptor beta chains from one sample in a study of T-cell reconstitution after alpha-beta-depleted transplantation in children. MiXCR, applied by TCRdb to the PCR reads, yields one record per CDR3 protein. The sample contains about 610,000 distinct CDR3 sequences, roughly a tenth of which appear only once. The material was PBMCs from the stem cell graft donor, obtained from the stem cell graft. These receptors all stem from a human donor who donated a stem cell graft to a child with acute myeloid leukemia. Each CDR3 is given with its conserved first and last residue. The D gene is left open where the match is weak. Size tells how often a clone was seen (once, few, many) or the class of an expanded clone, and some rows leave it out.

d_gene	abundance	j_gene	v_gene	CDR3aa	CDR3nt
TRBD1	many	TRBJ1-1	TRBV5-1	CASSLNRGMNTEAFF	TGCGCCAGCAGCTTGAACAGGGGAATGAACACTGAAGCTTTCTTT
NA	few	TRBJ2-7	TRBV20-1	CSARDELSRQRYEQYF	TGCAGTGCTAGAGATGAGCTATCAAGACAGCGCTACGAGCAGTACTTC
TRBD1	many	TRBJ2-7	TRBV12-3/TRBV12-4	CASSSGRGQRGHEQYF	TGTGCCAGCAGTAGTGGACGGGGACAGCGTGGCCACGAGCAGTACTTC
NA	many	TRBJ2-3	TRBV29-1	CSAGAAGDTQYF	TGCAGCGCTGGCGCGGCGGGGGATACGCAGTATTTT
NA	NA	TRBJ2-4	TRBV29-1	CSVYNRGIQYF	TGCAGCGTTTACAACCGAGGCATTCAGTACTTC
NA	many	TRBJ2-7	TRBV30	CAWSPSSYEQYF	TGTGCCTGGAGTCCCAGTTCCTACGAGCAGTACTTC
NA	NA	TRBJ2-7	TRBV7-2	CASSLTRAPSYEQYF	TGTGCCAGCAGTTTAACTAGAGCCCCCTCCTACGAGCAGTACTTC
NA	NA	TRBJ2-1	TRBV30	CAWSPRGDNEQFF	TGTGCCTGGAGTCCCAGGGGGGACAATGAGCAGTTCTTC
NA	many	TRBJ2-5	TRBV3-1	CASSRTGGQYF	TGTGCCAGCAGCCGGACTGGGGGTCAGTACTTC
TRBD2	NA	TRBJ2-2	TRBV5-1	CASRPGGRAATGELFF	TGCGCCAGCCGCCCTGGCGGGAGGGCCGCCACCGGGGAGCTGTTTTTT
TRBD1	NA	TRBJ2-2	TRBV20-1	CSARQGITGELFF	TGCAGTGCTCGACAGGGTATCACCGGGGAGCTGTTTTTT
NA	many	TRBJ2-2	TRBV9	CASSGRENRNTGELFF	TGTGCCAGCAGCGGCAGGGAGAATCGGAACACCGGGGAGCTGTTTTTT
NA	NA	TRBJ2-5	TRBV7-9	CASSLDLYQETQYF	TGTGCCAGCAGCTTAGATTTGTACCAAGAGACCCAGTACTTC
TRBD2	few	TRBJ2-1	TRBV30	CAWGAGAINEQFF	TGTGCCTGGGGAGCGGGAGCGATCAATGAGCAGTTCTTC
TRBD1	few	TRBJ1-1	TRBV9	CASSRQGRTEAFF	TGTGCCAGCAGCCGACAGGGGAGGACTGAAGCTTTCTTT
NA	many	TRBJ2-3	TRBV14	CASSQAAMQYF	TGTGCCAGCAGCCAAGCGGCGATGCAGTATTTT
NA	few	TRBJ2-7	TRBV20-1	CSASKWEQYF	TGCAGTGCTAGTAAGTGGGAGCAGTACTTC
NA	many	TRBJ2-1	TRBV7-2	CASSRRLGAEEQFF	TGTGCCAGCAGCCGTCGACTAGGGGCCGAGGAGCAGTTCTTC
TRBD2	NA	TRBJ2-3	TRBV20-1	CSARDSGITDTQYF	TGCAGTGCTAGAGATAGCGGGATCACAGATACGCAGTATTTT
NA	few	TRBJ2-1	TRBV5-1	CASSLVLGGADNEQFF	TGCGCCAGCAGCTTGGTACTTGGGGGAGCGGATAATGAGCAGTTCTTC
NA	few	TRBJ2-1	TRBV7-2	CASSFRQGLVYNEQFF	TGTGCCAGCAGCTTCCGGCAGGGATTGGTCTACAATGAGCAGTTCTTC
TRBD2	NA	TRBJ2-3	TRBV9	CASSVGAAGGLGRDTQYF	TGTGCCAGCAGCGTAGGGGCAGCGGGAGGCTTGGGACGGGATACGCAGTATTTT
NA	NA	TRBJ2-3	TRBV15	CATSRAGKGTTDTQYF	TGTGCCACCAGCAGAGCGGGGAAAGGGACCACAGATACGCAGTATTTT
TRBD2	NA	TRBJ2-1	TRBV6-2/TRBV6-3	CASTQGLVRNEQFF	TGTGCCAGCACCCAGGGACTAGTCAGGAATGAGCAGTTCTTC
NA	few	TRBJ1-6	TRBV20-1	CSARPPDRNYSPLHF	TGCAGTGCTAGACCCCCTGACAGGAATTATTCACCCCTCCACTTT
NA	many	TRBJ2-1	TRBV29-1	CSVEDDSYNEQFF	TGCAGCGTTGAAGATGACAGCTACAATGAGCAGTTCTTC
NA	few	TRBJ1-2	TRBV13	CASSFALGGNYGYTF	TGTGCCAGCAGCTTCGCCCTGGGGGGGAACTATGGCTACACCTTC
NA	NA	TRBJ2-7	TRBV28	CASSLPALDYEQYF	TGTGCCAGCAGTTTACCGGCACTAGACTACGAGCAGTACTTC
TRBD2	many	TRBJ2-7	TRBV20-1	CSADPEGSGIWDEQYF	TGCAGTGCCGACCCCGAGGGTAGCGGGATATGGGACGAGCAGTACTTC
NA	few	TRBJ2-7	TRBV7-2	CASSLEGVRGGQQYF	TGTGCCAGCAGCTTAGAAGGGGTACGGGGAGGCCAGCAGTACTTC
NA	few	TRBJ2-2	TRBV23-1	CASSQLRRGVDGPGELFF	TGCGCCAGCAGTCAATTACGCAGGGGTGTGGACGGACCCGGGGAGCTGTTTTTT
TRBD1	few	TRBJ1-3	TRBV12-5	CASGLGQGARGNTIYF	TGTGCTAGTGGTTTGGGACAGGGGGCGCGAGGAAACACCATATATTTT
NA	NA	TRBJ2-3	TRBV29-1	CSLEAGTPDTQYF	TGCAGCCTTGAAGCCGGGACACCAGATACGCAGTATTTT
TRBD1	once	TRBJ1-5	TRBV5-5	CAGSSNAGTVLAQHF	TGTGCCGGCAGCTCCAACGCCGGGACAGTTCTGGCCCAGCATTTT
NA	many	TRBJ2-7	TRBV10-3	CAIGEGRVEQYF	TGTGCCATCGGCGAGGGTCGAGTCGAGCAGTACTTC
NA	few	TRBJ1-4	TRBV12-3/TRBV12-4	CASSFAGVDEKLFF	TGTGCCAGCAGTTTCGCAGGGGTGGACGAAAAACTGTTTTTT
NA	many	TRBJ2-1	TRBV24-1	CATSGPYNEQFF	TGTGCCACTAGCGGACCGTACAATGAGCAGTTCTTC
TRBD2	few	TRBJ2-1	TRBV16	CASSQWGGRGFNEQFF	TGTGCCAGCAGCCAATGGGGCGGGAGAGGGTTCAATGAGCAGTTCTTC
NA	NA	TRBJ2-1	TRBV3-1	CASSQVLDEQFF	TGTGCCAGCAGCCAAGTATTGGATGAGCAGTTCTTC
TRBD1	many	TRBJ1-1	TRBV12-3/TRBV12-4	CASSLKGAGAFF	TGTGCCAGCAGCCTCAAGGGGGCTGGTGCTTTCTTT
TRBD2	few	TRBJ2-7	TRBV29-1	CSVREGGRAEQYF	TGCAGCGTTCGAGAGGGCGGGAGAGCCGAGCAGTACTTC
NA	many	TRBJ2-1	TRBV10-3	CATNSQGSYNEQFF	TGTGCCACAAACTCTCAGGGGTCCTACAATGAGCAGTTCTTC
NA	few	TRBJ2-3	TRBV20-1	CSAPWAGRGGTDTQYF	TGCAGTGCCCCCTGGGCAGGCCGTGGGGGCACAGATACGCAGTATTTT
TRBD2	NA	TRBJ2-7	TRBV7-2	CASSASGRGNEQYF	TGTGCCAGCAGCGCTAGCGGGAGAGGCAACGAGCAGTACTTC
TRBD2	NA	TRBJ2-3	TRBV5-1	CASSPGTSGFPADTQYF	TGCGCCAGCAGCCCGGGGACTAGCGGCTTCCCAGCAGATACGCAGTATTTT
NA	NA	TRBJ1-2	TRBV29-1	CSVVSGNGYTF	TGCAGCGTTGTATCAGGGAACGGCTACACCTTC
TRBD2	NA	TRBJ2-7	TRBV12-3/TRBV12-4	CASRTLSGKTYEQYF	TGTGCCAGCAGGACCCTCAGCGGGAAAACCTACGAGCAGTACTTC
TRBD2	many	TRBJ2-7	TRBV29-1	CSVTSGSSYEQYF	TGCAGCGTTACTAGCGGGAGTTCCTACGAGCAGTACTTC
NA	many	TRBJ2-3	TRBV7-2	CASSRFTDTQYF	TGTGCCAGCAGTCGCTTCACAGATACGCAGTATTTT
NA	NA	TRBJ1-3	TRBV4-3	CASSQASRGNTIYF	TGCGCCAGCAGCCAGGCGTCCCGGGGTAACACCATATATTTT
NA	NA	TRBJ2-5	TRBV5-6	CAPGGPETQYF	TGTGCCCCTGGAGGGCCAGAGACCCAGTACTTC
NA	NA	TRBJ2-2	TRBV5-8	CASSLTSRDINTGELFF	TGTGCCAGCAGCTTGACTAGCCGCGATATCAACACCGGGGAGCTGTTTTTT
NA	few	TRBJ2-5	TRBV5-5	CASSYTTLSGKGTQYF	TGTGCCAGCAGTTATACCACCCTCAGCGGAAAGGGGACCCAGTACTTC
NA	many	TRBJ2-3	TRBV9	CASSDPGSTAADTQYF	TGTGCCAGCAGCGACCCGGGGAGCACCGCTGCAGATACGCAGTATTTT